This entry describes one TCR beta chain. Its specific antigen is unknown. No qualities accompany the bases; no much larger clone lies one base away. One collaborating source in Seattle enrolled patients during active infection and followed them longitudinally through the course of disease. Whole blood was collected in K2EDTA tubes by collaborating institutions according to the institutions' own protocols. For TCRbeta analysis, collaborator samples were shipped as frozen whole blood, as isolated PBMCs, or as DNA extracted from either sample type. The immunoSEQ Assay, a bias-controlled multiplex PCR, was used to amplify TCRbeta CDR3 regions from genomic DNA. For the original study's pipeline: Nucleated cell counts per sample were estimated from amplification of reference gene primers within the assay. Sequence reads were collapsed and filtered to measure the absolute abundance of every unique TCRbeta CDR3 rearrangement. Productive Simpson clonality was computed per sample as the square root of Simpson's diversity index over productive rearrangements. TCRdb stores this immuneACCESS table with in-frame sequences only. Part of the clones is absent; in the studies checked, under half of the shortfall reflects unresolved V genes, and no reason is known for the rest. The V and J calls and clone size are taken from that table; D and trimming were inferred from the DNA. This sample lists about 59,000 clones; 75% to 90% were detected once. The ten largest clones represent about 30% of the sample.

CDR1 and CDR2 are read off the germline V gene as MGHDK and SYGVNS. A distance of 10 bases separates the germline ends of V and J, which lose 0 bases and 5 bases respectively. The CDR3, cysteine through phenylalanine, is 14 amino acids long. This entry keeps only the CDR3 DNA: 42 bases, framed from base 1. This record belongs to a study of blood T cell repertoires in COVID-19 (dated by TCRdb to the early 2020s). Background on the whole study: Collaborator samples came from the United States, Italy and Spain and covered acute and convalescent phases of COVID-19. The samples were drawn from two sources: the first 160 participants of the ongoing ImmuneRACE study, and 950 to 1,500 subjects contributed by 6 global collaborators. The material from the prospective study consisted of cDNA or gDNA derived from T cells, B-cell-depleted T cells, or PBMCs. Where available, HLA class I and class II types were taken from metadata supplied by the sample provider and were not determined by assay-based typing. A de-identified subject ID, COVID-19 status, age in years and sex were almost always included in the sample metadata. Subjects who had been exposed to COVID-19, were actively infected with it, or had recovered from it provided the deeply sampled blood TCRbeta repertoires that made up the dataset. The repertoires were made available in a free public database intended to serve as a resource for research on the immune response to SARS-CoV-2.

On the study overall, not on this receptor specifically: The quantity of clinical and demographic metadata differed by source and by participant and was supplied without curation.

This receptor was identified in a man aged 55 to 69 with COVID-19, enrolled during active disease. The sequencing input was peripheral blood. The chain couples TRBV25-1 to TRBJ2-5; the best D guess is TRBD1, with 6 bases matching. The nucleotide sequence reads TGTGCCAGCAGTGAATATAACAGGGTTGAGACCCAGTACTTC. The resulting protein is CASSEYNRVETQYF.